The text below deals with one TCR beta chain. Its antigen is unknown. Base quality data are lacking; no much larger clone is found one base away. The record originates from a study of cytomegalovirus exposure and HLA in healthy donors (dated by TCRdb to about 2017). At the level of the whole study: An earlier analysis of fewer than 750 of the donors reported over 250 Gb of sequence data and about 120 million unique TCR beta sequences obtained from about 170 million T cells. The number of donors typed differed by locus, with 629-630 for A, B, C, DRB1 and DQB1, around 560 for DQA1, about 610 for DPA1, and under 490 for DPB1. On average, around 240,000 unique TCR beta nucleotide sequences were sequenced per donor among more than 350 genotyped donors of the cohort, with roughly 18% of those sequences being non-productive. To predict cytomegalovirus infection status, the study combined high-throughput TCR immunosequencing, statistical association of individual TCRs with disease status, and machine learning. Rather than drawing on any new phenotypic data, the later analysis identified candidate immune exposures from TCR beta sequences and the way those sequences occurred across donors. Along with the roughly 700-subject first cohort, a separate validation cohort of some 130 different subjects was used. Class I and class II HLA loci were covered by the typing at four-digit resolution. Roughly 310 gigabases of sequencing data and roughly 90 million unique TCR sequences were included in an early release covering 500 to 750 HLA-typed donors. The T cell repertoires of around 670 subjects were profiled by immunosequencing and related to cytomegalovirus serostatus. Donor age, sex, ethnicity and CMV serostatus were compiled together with the repertoire data. Of the roughly 400 genotyped donors, less than 90% were placed in the genetic ancestry cluster associated with self-reported Caucasian donors. The study aimed to test whether signatures of past pathogen exposure could be identified by cataloging public T cell receptors. An earlier analysis of some 500 of the donors applied high-throughput TCR beta sequencing to assess whether each TCR beta V gene segment acted as functional or pseudogenic. All discovery cohort repertoires had been generated on a single sequencing platform. A later genetic analysis used genome-wide SNP genotypes for about 65% of the 666 donors, treating that subset as a discovery cohort. A later analysis re-analyzed previously published TCR beta repertoires from 600 to 850 donors and added high-resolution HLA genotyping to study TCR occurrence patterns. Because of strong linkage in the cohort, roughly five DR-DQ haplotypes were treated as single units for association and clustering. Findings and caveats that apply to the study as a whole: Sequencing depth was assumed to be roughly uniform across donors in the presence/absence analyses, though that assumption may not hold. When HLA alleles, especially DR and DQ, strongly co-occurred, attributing TCR associations to individual alleles was difficult. In the study, around 160 TCR beta chains were listed as associated with cytomegalovirus. In a later genetic analysis, fewer N-insertions in productive TCRs were reported among donors in an Asian-associated ancestry cluster than the approximately 630-donor mean. A cluster of highly shared sequence variants was judged likely to be a technical artifact of the sequencing pipeline. Because some donors lacked HLA typing at each locus, the association tests relied only on the typed subset. In a later genetic analysis, a missense DCLRE1C variant was associated with V-gene and J-gene trimming of TCR beta chains, and the association was replicated in an independent cohort. A few of the identified cytomegalovirus-associated TCR beta chains were confirmed in vitro to be specific for cytomegalovirus antigens. A later analysis associated 16,951 TCR beta sequences with specific HLA alleles at a false discovery rate of 0.05. The only immune exposure information available for the cohort was CMV serostatus. In a later analysis, HLA-associated TCR beta chains showed more clonal expansion and lower generation probabilities than non-associated chains that were equally common. The authors suggested that the approach could potentially be generalized to other disease states and immunological phenotypes. In this cohort, only TCR beta chains were sequenced, and detectable features were limited by the absence of alpha or paired-chain data. The 87-base-pair reads could not distinguish some IMGT-functional V segments, including TRBV6-2 and TRBV6-3, so those segments were excluded. The classifier was reported to diagnose cytomegalovirus status with high specificity and sensitivity in both the original cohort and the validation cohort. Correlated functional status among segregating V segments might be attributable to linkage disequilibrium, but an unknown experimental factor could not be ruled out. Several of the top co-occurrence clusters appeared to be linked to parvovirus B19, influenza, CMV and Epstein-Barr virus, according to a later analysis. According to a later analysis, TCR association rates differed among HLA loci, with DRB1 alleles showing the most associated TCRs and HLA-C alleles showing the fewest. A later analysis found that most CMV-associated TCR beta chains appeared HLA-restricted, with HLA associations seemingly driven largely by CMV exposure. Because counts were too low, 15 or so rarely observed V segments, including chromosome 9 orphons, were excluded from the earlier analysis of fewer than 650 of the donors. A further reported finding was that TCR beta sequences accurately predicted the HLA-A and HLA-B alleles for most subjects in the first cohort. Broadly in line with IMGT annotations, most TCR beta V segments showed up in productive rearrangements about 87% or about 30% of the time in an earlier analysis of approximately 600 of the donors. Most TCR sequences were seen in very few donors, while some public TCRs were found in many individuals.

The receptor library was made with the immunoSEQ multiplex PCR assay. For the multiplex PCR, a mixture combining 60 forward primers for TCR Vbeta segments and 13 reverse primers for TCR Jbeta segments was used. The CDR3 region of rearranged TCR beta genes was amplified from genomic DNA by a multiplex PCR assay. The amplified TCR beta libraries were sequenced on the Illumina HiSeq System as 87-base-pair reads. As for the authors' bioinformatics: Across the 600 to 700 repertoires, a later analysis counted 80 million or so unique TCR beta chains, roughly 11 million of which were shared by at least two donors. To remove PCR and sequencing errors, raw reads were error-corrected and collapsed into unique sequences using a nearest-neighbor algorithm that merged closely related sequences. V, D and J gene segments were assigned by aligning CDR3 sequences to IMGT reference sequences. For a sequence to be retained, a match of at least six nucleotides was required to both a V gene segment and a J gene segment. Rearrangements were called productive when the CDR3 lacked stop codons and stayed in frame with V and J; all others were non-productive. Following IMGT convention, CDR3 was defined as the stretch from the second conserved V-encoded cysteine up to the conserved J-encoded phenylalanine. The earlier analysis of a few hundred of the donors excluded sequences that lacked an unambiguous match to a single V gene segment. An earlier analysis of a few hundred of the donors called V segments functional above 56.7% productive rearrangements and segregating when the between-donor standard deviation exceeded 5%. A statistical classification framework was developed to diagnose cytomegalovirus status using the catalog of TCR beta chain sequences. In a later analysis, TCR nucleotide sequences were compared against IMGT/GENE-DB human TR gene sequences so that V and J genes could be assigned. The TCRdist pipeline was used in a later analysis to assign CDR3 sequences and most-parsimonious VDJ recombination scenarios. In a later analysis, every TCR beta chain was defined by the combination of its CDR3 amino acid sequence and its V-gene family, and reads without a unique V-gene family were dropped. To address suspected cross-contamination and a sequencing artifact, a later analysis removed around 600 highly shared, low-generation-probability nucleotide sequences. In a later analysis, a clonal expansion index was calculated for each public chain from normalized within-repertoire ranks of inferred template counts. In a later analysis, generation probabilities were computed using a VDJ recombination model fitted to out-of-frame rearrangements, and the results were checked against IGoR. In a later analysis, TCR-TCR, TCR-HLA and TCR-CMV co-occurrence was scored with hypergeometric tests, and a repertoire-size bias correction was applied to TCR pairs. False discovery rates were estimated in a later analysis by permuting HLA or CMV assignments 20 times. In a later analysis, co-occurring TCRs were grouped with DBSCAN, and TCRdist sequence similarity was added when clustering was performed within HLA-allele-positive subsets. Repertoires with fewer than 30,000 or more than 120,000 public chains were left out of co-occurrence clustering, as were about 5 repertoires with anomalous nucleotide sharing. TCRdb carries this immuneACCESS record with in-frame sequences only. Its versions omit some clonotypes, under half of them owing to an unresolved V gene in the studies checked, with the rest unexplained. That table is the source of V, J and clone size, and D and trimming were worked out from the DNA. Across this sample there are roughly 140,000 clones, with about 80% seen only once. The top ten constitute about 5.6% of the sample.

Reading the germline V gene gives CDR1 SGDLS and CDR2 YYNGEE. The CDR3 numbers 15 residues from cysteine through phenylalanine. Only the CDR3 DNA is retained, 45 bases long and in frame from the first base. Trimming removed 3 bases from V and 8 bases from J; the gene matches leave 7 bases unexplained. The cohort was made up of 666 healthy bone marrow donors. Cohort members were all nominally healthy when sampled, although unrecorded immune exposures were likely present. The donor tested CMV seropositive, placing the donor among the approximately 290 seropositive members of the cohort. Every donor gave a peripheral blood sample, and the peripheral blood mononuclear cells from that sample were used for TCR beta sequencing. Genomic DNA extraction from the blood cell samples was performed with the Qiagen DNeasy Blood Extraction Kit.

The sample taken for sequencing was PBMCs. The sequence links TRBV9 to TRBJ1-6; TRBD1 matches 8 bases in the middle. This TCR came from a man between 25 and 39 years old in good health and CMV-seropositive. The CDR3 protein: CASSAETGEDSPLHF. The nucleotide sequence is given as TGTGCCAGCAGCGCCGAGACAGGGGAGGATTCACCCCTCCACTTT.